The entry that follows covers one T cell receptor beta chain sequence. Some clones are missing from TCRdb's copy, which holds only in-frame ones; the method was immunoSEQ multiplex PCR. The top ten hold around 2% of the sample, which has about 150,000 clones, approximately 88% seen once. These data originate in a study of T cell responses to AZD1222 COVID-19 vaccine. V lost 3 bases and J lost 4, with 14 bases in between. CDR3 size: 15 residues. Per the germline V gene, CDR1 is KGHSH and CDR2 is LQKENI. V and J are TRBV18 and TRBJ2-3, with D possibly being TRBD1 or TRBD2 (6 bases each). This receptor was identified in an adult in good health. The specimen comprised peripheral blood, sampled on day 0 of AZD1222 vaccination. Written as DNA, the CDR3 is TGTGCCAGCTCACCTTACCGGGGGCAAGCAGATACGCAGTATTTT. This sequence encodes CASSPYRGQADTQYF.